These 31 T cell receptor beta chains were all obtained from the same sample, sequenced in a study of shared clonotypes between healthy human individuals. Sequenced by immunoSEQ multiplex PCR; TCRdb stores in-frame clones only, minus some. The sample lists 950,000 to 1,200,000 clones; roughly 77% were seen once. Sequencing was done on a sample of memory CD4+ T cells from PBMCs. Described subset: CD45RA-negative fraction. The receptors come from a young man in good health. Some clones in this sample may be carry-over from other donors' samples.

V is TRBV5-1 and J is TRBJ2-1, with 10 positions matching TRBD1. Germline V CDR1 and CDR2: SGHRS, YFSETQ. Trimming took 0 bases from V and 8 from J; bases not matched to a gene: 8. The CDR3 extends over 16 amino acids. Here the CDR3 reads CASSLDTTGGRYEQFF. The CDR3 DNA sequence: TGCGCCAGCAGCTTGGACACGACAGGGGGCAGATATGAGCAGTTCTTC.

The rearrangement joins TRBV7-9 to TRBJ1-1, with 8 bases lining up with TRBD1. CDR1 and CDR2 from the germline V gene are SEHNR and FQNEAQ (reference sequence). Losses at the gene ends were 5 bases for V and 10 bases for J; bases not matched to a gene: 3. The CDR3 extends over 11 amino acids. The CDR3 sequence: CASSPDRVAFF. CDR3 nucleotide sequence: TGTGCCAGCAGCCCGGACAGGGTAGCTTTCTTT. Drawing the rest from reference TRBV7-9 and TRBJ1-1, the complete variable domain is DTGVSQNPRHKITKRGQNVTFRCDPISEHNRLYWYRQTLGQGPEFLTYFQNEAQLEKSRLLSDRFSAERPKGSFSTLEIQRTEQGDSAMYLCASSPDRVAFFGQGTRLTVV.

The V call is TRBV18, the J call TRBJ2-1, with D unclear. CDR3 length: 14 amino acids. Per the germline V gene, CDR1 is KGHSH and CDR2 is LQKENI. V lost 1 base, J lost 3 bases, and 7 bases lay in between. CDR3 in DNA: TGTGCCAGCTCACCACTTGGAGTCTACAATGAGCAGTTCTTC. Protein sequence: CASSPLGVYNEQFF.

V gene TRBV5-4 combines with J gene TRBJ2-3, with TRBD2 matching over 9 bases. Trimming took 9 bases from V and 5 from J; bases not matched to a gene: 13. This CDR3 spans 15 amino acids. CDR1 is SGHNT and CDR2 is YYREEE in the germline V gene (reference sequence). CDR3 region: CATLAGAPGGDTQYF. CDR3 sequence (DNA): TGTGCCACATTAGCGGGAGCCCCGGGTGGAGATACGCAGTATTTT.

The genes are TRBV25-1 and TRBJ2-5; D is undetermined. The CDR3 consists of 13 residues. Trimming stripped 5 bases from V and 3 bases from J, with 10 bases between. Germline lookup yields CDR1 MGHDK and CDR2 SYGVNS. The CDR3 protein is CASSWSAEETQYF. In nucleotides, the CDR3 is TGTGCCAGCAGTTGGTCCGCTGAAGAGACCCAGTACTTC. Supplemented by reference TRBV25-1 and TRBJ2-5, the full variable domain reads EADIYQTPRYLVIGTGKKITLECSQTMGHDKMYWYQQDPGMELHLIHYSYGVNSTEKGDLSSESTVSRIRTEHFPLTLESARPSHTSQYLCASSWSAEETQYFGPGTRLLVL.

This clone was seen ten or more times. Other nucleotide sequences from this sample produce the same CDR3. The chain joins TRBV5-1 to TRBJ2-1; D remains unclear. V was trimmed by 0 bases and J by 5 bases, leaving 6 bases between them. The CDR3 covers 13 residues. Per germline, CDR1 SGHRS and CDR2 YFSETQ. The CDR3 is CASSLGRHNEQFF. In nucleotides, the CDR3 is TGCGCCAGCAGCTTGGGCCGACACAATGAGCAGTTCTTC.

The chain uses TRBV5-1 and TRBJ2-6, with D tentatively TRBD2 (6 bases). This CDR3 is 18 amino acids long. From germline, CDR1 is SGHRS and CDR2 YFSETQ. Trimming removed 0 bases at V and 2 bases at J, with 15 bases between. CDR3 coding DNA: TGCGCCAGCAGCTTGGGAGTAGGGACTCCGACTGGGGCCAACGTCCTGACTTTC. Translating gives CASSLGVGTPTGANVLTF.

This clone was found a few times. The same CDR3 also results from other DNA sequences found in this sample. The rearrangement uses TRBV28 and TRBJ1-1; D is possibly TRBD1 (5 bases). The germline V gene encodes CDR1 MDHEN and CDR2 SYDVKM. The CDR3 totals 13 residues. Between the trimmed V and J ends, which lost 6 bases and 1 base, there was a span of 9 bases. The DNA for the CDR3 is TGTGCCAGCAGCGGACACGAGAACACTGAAGCTTTCTTT. Protein sequence: CASSGHENTEAFF.

The chain combines TRBV28 with TRBJ2-3, with TRBD2 matching over 8 bases. The CDR3 runs 14 residues. With V trimmed by 10 bases and J by 4 bases, 10 bases remained unmatched. CDR1 is MDHEN and CDR2 is SYDVKM in the germline V gene. The chain's CDR3 is CATRESGGADTQYF. CDR3 sequence (DNA): TGTGCCACCCGCGAATCGGGAGGGGCAGATACGCAGTATTTT.

This clone was seen repeatedly, ten times or more. V is TRBV7-9 and J is TRBJ2-3; D possibly corresponds to TRBD2 (5 bases). This CDR3 has 12 residues. V lost 5 bases, J lost 5 bases, and 8 bases lay in between. Germline V gives CDR1 SEHNR, CDR2 FQNEAQ (reference sequence). The DNA for the CDR3 is TGTGCCAGCAGCATCGGGGAAGATACGCAGTATTTT. Its protein is CASSIGEDTQYF.

The V and J genes are TRBV7-6 and TRBJ2-7; 9 nucleotides align to TRBD1. V gave up 5 bases and J gave up 6 bases; unmatched junction bases: 14. In germline, CDR1 is SGHVS, CDR2 FNYEAQ. This CDR3 is built from 16 residues. For the CDR3, the DNA is TGTGCCAGCAGCCGACGCCCGGGACAGGGTCAATCCGAGCAGTACTTC. Translated, it gives CASSRRPGQGQSEQYF.

CDR3 amino acids: CATSRSGLYEQYF. The CDR3 bases are TGTGCCACCAGCAGGTCGGGACTCTACGAGCAGTACTTC. This sequence joins TRBV15 and TRBJ2-7, with D possibly TRBD2 on 6 matching bases. Trimming removed 3 bases at V and 3 bases at J, with 9 bases between. This CDR3 is built from 13 residues. Germline V CDR1 and CDR2: LNHNV, YYDKDF (reference sequence).

The chain is built from TRBV6-5 and TRBJ2-1; 7 positions match TRBD1. Per the germline V gene, CDR1 is MNHEY and CDR2 is SVGAGI. This CDR3 is 14 amino acids long. V was pared by 6 bases and J by 4 bases, with 6 bases of the junction left unmatched. CDR3 DNA sequence: TGTGCCAGCAGATTCCAGGACAGGTACAATGAGCAGTTCTTC. It translates to CASRFQDRYNEQFF.

The table lists this clone with a count of one. The rearrangement uses TRBV13 and TRBJ2-7, with TRBD2 matching over 11 bases. CDR1 and CDR2 from the germline V gene are PRHDT and FYEKMQ (reference sequence). Trimming cost V 5 bases and J 6 bases; bases outside gene matches: 12. CDR3 length equals 16 residues. The CDR3 bases are TGTGCCAGCAGCCCTAGTCCTAGCGGGAGGTTCTGCGAGCAGTACTTC. It codes for CASSPSPSGRFCEQYF. The whole variable domain, remainder taken from reference TRBV13 and TRBJ2-7, is AAGVIQSPRHLIKEKRETATLKCYPIPRHDTVYWYQQGPGQDPQFLISFYEKMQSDKGSIPDRFSAQQFSDYHSELNMSSLELGDSALYFCASSPSPSGRFCEQYFGPGTRLTVT.

The V call is TRBV14, the J call TRBJ1-5; D not resolved. Trimming took off 5 bases at V and 2 bases at J, with 4 bases between the two ends. The germline V gene has CDR1 SGHDN and CDR2 FVKESK. This CDR3 is built from 12 residues. CDR3 region: CASSDRNQPQHF. CDR3 bases: TGTGCCAGCAGCGACCGCAATCAGCCCCAGCATTTT.

The rearrangement uses TRBV10-3 and TRBJ2-1; TRBD2 agrees at 10 bases. The CDR3 is 18 residues long. CDR1 is ENHRY and CDR2 is SYGVKD in the germline V gene. With V trimmed by 3 bases and J by 5 bases, 13 bases remained unmatched. DNA for the CDR3: TGTGCCATCAGTGATGGCGAATATCGACTAGCGGGCCACAATGAGCAGTTCTTC. Residues: CAISDGEYRLAGHNEQFF.

CDR3 residues: CASSFRVGTEAFF. Written as DNA, the CDR3 is TGTGCCAGCAGCTTCAGGGTGGGGACTGAAGCTTTCTTT. V is TRBV7-9 and J is TRBJ1-1, with D tentatively TRBD1 (5 bases). Germline CDR1 and CDR2: SEHNR and FQNEAQ (reference sequence). The CDR3 has 13 amino acids. Trimming removed 3 bases at V and 5 bases at J, with 10 bases between.

In the case of this clone: Other DNA sequences in this sample translate to the same CDR3. V usage is TRBV6-1 and J usage is TRBJ2-5; D not certain. The germline V gene encodes CDR1 MNHNS and CDR2 SASEGT. V was shortened by 4 bases and J by 5 bases, with 8 bases between the two germline ends. This CDR3 region has 12 residues. The CDR3 bases are TGTGCCAGCAGTGTCTGGCGGGAGACCCAGTACTTC. It encodes CASSVWRETQYF.

A few counts support this clone. The rearrangement uses TRBV4-3 and TRBJ1-2, with D unclear. The V and J ends lost 4 bases and 13 bases respectively, with 19 bases between them. This CDR3 is 13 amino acids long. Looked up from germline, CDR1 is LGHNA and CDR2 is YSLEER. CDR3 sequence: CASSLSRRSSPTF. CDR3 nucleotide sequence: TGCGCCAGCAGCCTAAGTCGCCGTTCGAGTCCCACCTTC.

J is TRBJ2-1 and V is TRBV5-1, with D possibly matching TRBD1 (5 bases). Trimming shortened V by 4 bases and J by 6 bases, and 11 bases separated the two germline ends. The CDR3 runs 13 residues. Germline V CDR1 and CDR2: SGHRS, YFSETQ. Here the CDR3 DNA reads TGCGCCAGCAGCAGGGGAAATCGCAATGAGCAGTTCTTC. Encoded protein: CASSRGNRNEQFF.

J is TRBJ2-7 and V is TRBV6-5; 9 bases are shared with TRBD1. V was clipped by 7 bases and J by 0 bases; unmatched bases: 7. The germline CDR1 and CDR2 sequences are MNHEY and SVGAGI. There are 15 residues in the CDR3. CDR3 DNA sequence: TGTGCCAGCAAAAACACAGGGGGCAGCTCCTACGAGCAGTACTTC. Translation: CASKNTGGSSYEQYF.

This clone has only one observation. The chain uses TRBV7-8 and TRBJ1-1, with D hard to call. CDR1 is SGHVS, CDR2 FQNEAQ, per germline. Trimming left V 5 bases short and J 1 base short, with 8 bases between. The CDR3 totals 13 residues. This CDR3 is CASSRETNTEAFF. The CDR3, as DNA: TGTGCCAGCAGCCGAGAGACGAACACTGAAGCTTTCTTT.

This clone showed up just a few times. The gene calls are TRBV2 and TRBJ1-1; D remains unclear. Trimming removed 6 bases from V and 0 bases from J, with 11 bases in between. This CDR3 has 14 amino acids. Germline V CDR1 and CDR2: SNHLY, FYNNEI. The CDR3 loop is CASSRSGVNTEAFF. CDR3 nucleotide sequence: TGTGCCAGCAGCAGGAGTGGAGTGAACACTGAAGCTTTCTTT.

To note about this clone: This same CDR3 is encoded by further DNA sequences in the sample. The rearrangement joins TRBV11-2 to TRBJ2-1; 11 nucleotides align to TRBD2. Germline CDR1 reads SGHAT; CDR2 reads FQNNGV. Trimming cost V 5 bases and J 4 bases; bases outside gene matches: 7. The CDR3 loop spans 16 amino acids. This CDR3 reads CASSPRLAGLYNEQFF. CDR3 in DNA: TGTGCCAGCAGCCCTCGACTAGCGGGGTTATACAATGAGCAGTTCTTC.

The chain couples TRBV7-9 to TRBJ2-3, with D possibly being TRBD2 (6 bases). V was trimmed by 5 bases and J by 6 bases, leaving 21 bases between them. This CDR3 has 16 residues. CDR1 and CDR2 from the germline V gene are SEHNR and FQNEAQ (reference sequence). The DNA for the CDR3 is TGTGCCAGCAGCGCGCAGGACCTCGGCGGGATGGATACGCAGTATTTT. It codes for CASSAQDLGGMDTQYF.

V is TRBV7-9 and J is TRBJ2-7; TRBD2 matches 7 bases. The CDR3 extends over 15 amino acids. Germline lookup yields CDR1 SEHNR and CDR2 FQNEAQ (reference sequence). Trimming at V came to 5 bases and at J to 5 bases, leaving 12 bases not matched to a gene. CDR3 protein: CASSRDVGGAHEQYF. The CDR3 DNA sequence: TGTGCCAGCAGCCGCGACGTGGGAGGGGCACACGAGCAGTACTTC.

To note about this clone: Other nucleotide sequences from this sample produce the same CDR3. The chain combines TRBV5-4 with TRBJ1-1; 7 bases are a match to TRBD1. CDR3 size: 14 residues. Germline assignment: CDR1 SGHNT and CDR2 YYREEE (reference sequence). V was clipped by 0 bases and J by 5 bases; unmatched bases: 4. The CDR3, as DNA: TGTGCCAGCAGCTTGGGACAGGGCACGACTGAAGCTTTCTTT. Translating it yields CASSLGQGTTEAFF.

The rearrangement uses TRBV5-1 and TRBJ2-5; TRBD2 agrees at 12 bases. CDR3 length equals 16 residues. V shed 5 bases, J shed 0 bases, and the junction held 5 bases outside the gene matches. Germline V gene sequence: CDR1 SGHRS, CDR2 YFSETQ. CDR3 amino acids: CASRAGTSGYQETQYF. CDR3 coding DNA: TGCGCCAGCAGGGCCGGGACTAGCGGGTACCAAGAGACCCAGTACTTC.

The chain employs TRBV4-1 and TRBJ1-5, with TRBD1 matching 7 bases. This CDR3 contains 16 residues. J gave up 1 base and V 4 bases, and 7 bases lay outside the gene matches. Germline CDR1 MGHRA, CDR2 YSYEKL. The CDR3 is CASSPGGQASNQPQHF. CDR3 nucleotide sequence: TGCGCCAGCAGCCCCGGTGGACAGGCGAGCAATCAGCCCCAGCATTTT.

J is TRBJ1-1 and V is TRBV29-1; D is uncertain. Deletions cut 4 bases from V and 11 bases from J, with 11 bases between. Germline V CDR1 and CDR2: SQVTM, ANQGSEA. CDR3 size: 10 residues. CDR3 sequence reads: CSVGRPRAFF. The CDR3 DNA sequence: TGCAGCGTTGGGAGGCCGAGGGCTTTCTTT.

The chain recombines TRBV10-1 with TRBJ2-3, with TRBD1 as a possible D gene (5 bases). The CDR3 is made up of 16 amino acids. The germline V gene encodes CDR1 WNHNN and CDR2 SYGVQD (reference sequence). Trimming stripped 3 bases from V and 6 bases from J, with 19 bases between. CDR3 sequence: CASSDGALTVGDTQYF. CDR3 nucleotide sequence: TGCGCCAGCAGTGATGGGGCCTTAACGGTGGGGGATACGCAGTATTTT.